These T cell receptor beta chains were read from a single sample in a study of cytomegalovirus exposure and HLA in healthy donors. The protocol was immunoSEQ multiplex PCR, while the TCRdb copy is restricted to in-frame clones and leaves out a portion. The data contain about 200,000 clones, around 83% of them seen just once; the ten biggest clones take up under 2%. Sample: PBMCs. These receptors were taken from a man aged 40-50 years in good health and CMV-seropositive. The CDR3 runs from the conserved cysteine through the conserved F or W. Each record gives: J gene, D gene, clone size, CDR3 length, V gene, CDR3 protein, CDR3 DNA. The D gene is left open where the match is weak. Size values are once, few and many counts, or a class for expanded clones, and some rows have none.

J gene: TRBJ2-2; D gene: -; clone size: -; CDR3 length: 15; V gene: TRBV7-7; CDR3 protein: CASSPHAGVAGELFF; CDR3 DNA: TGTGCCAGCAGCCCACACGCCGGGGTCGCCGGGGAGCTGTTTTTT
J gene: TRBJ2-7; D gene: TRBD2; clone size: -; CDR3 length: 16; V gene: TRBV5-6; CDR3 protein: CASSSPGTSEPYEQYF; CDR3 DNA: TGTGCCAGCAGCTCCCCAGGGACTAGCGAACCCTACGAGCAGTACTTC
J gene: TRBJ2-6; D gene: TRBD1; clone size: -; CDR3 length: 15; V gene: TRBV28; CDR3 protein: CATQITGAGANVLTF; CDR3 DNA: TGTGCCACCCAGATTACAGGGGCTGGGGCCAACGTCCTGACTTTC
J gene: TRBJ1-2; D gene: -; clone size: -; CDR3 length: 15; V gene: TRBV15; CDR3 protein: CATSREWGQSDGYTF; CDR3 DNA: TGTGCCACCAGCAGAGAGTGGGGCCAGTCCGATGGCTACACCTTC
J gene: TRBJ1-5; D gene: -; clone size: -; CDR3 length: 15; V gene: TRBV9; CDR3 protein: CASSLDSNWDQPQHF; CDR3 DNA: TGTGCCAGCAGCCTAGACAGCAATTGGGATCAGCCCCAGCATTTT
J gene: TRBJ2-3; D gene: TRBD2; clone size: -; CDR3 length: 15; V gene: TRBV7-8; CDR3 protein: CASTSREGRLDTQYF; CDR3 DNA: TGTGCCAGCACATCGAGGGAGGGTCGGTTGGATACGCAGTATTTT
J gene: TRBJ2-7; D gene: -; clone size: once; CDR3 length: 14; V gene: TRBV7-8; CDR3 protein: CASSLTLQGPDHPF; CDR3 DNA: TGTGCCAGCAGCTTAACCCTCCAGGGGCCCGATCACCCCTTC
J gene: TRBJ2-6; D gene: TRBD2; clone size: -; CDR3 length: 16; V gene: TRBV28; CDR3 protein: CASSIAGVDGANVLTF; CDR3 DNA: TGTGCCAGCAGTATAGCGGGAGTAGATGGGGCCAACGTCCTGACTTTC
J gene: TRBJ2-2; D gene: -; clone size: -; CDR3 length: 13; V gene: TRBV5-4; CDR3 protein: CASRRELTGELFF; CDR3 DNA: TGTGCCAGCCGGAGGGAACTCACCGGGGAGCTGTTTTTT
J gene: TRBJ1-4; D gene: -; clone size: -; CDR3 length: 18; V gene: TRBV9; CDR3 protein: CASSVEARQGIGNEKLFF; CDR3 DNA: TGTGCCAGCAGCGTAGAAGCCCGGCAGGGGATCGGTAATGAAAAACTGTTTTTT
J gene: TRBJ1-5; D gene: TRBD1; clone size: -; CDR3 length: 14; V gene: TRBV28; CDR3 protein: CASRRQGAVQPQHF; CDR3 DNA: TGTGCCAGCAGGAGGCAGGGGGCGGTACAGCCCCAGCATTTT
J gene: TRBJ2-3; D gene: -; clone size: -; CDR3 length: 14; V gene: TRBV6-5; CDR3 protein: CASSYGQSTDTQYF; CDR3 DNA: TGTGCCAGCAGTTACGGACAGAGCACAGATACGCAGTATTTT
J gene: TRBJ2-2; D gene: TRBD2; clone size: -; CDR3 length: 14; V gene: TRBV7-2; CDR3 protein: CASGGGGNTGELFF; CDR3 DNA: TGTGCCAGCGGGGGGGGAGGGAACACCGGGGAGCTGTTTTTT
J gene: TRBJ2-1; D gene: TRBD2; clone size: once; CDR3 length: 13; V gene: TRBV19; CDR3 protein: CASSVHREAVAFF; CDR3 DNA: TGTGCCAGTAGTGTCCATCGGGAGGCCGTGGCGTTCTTC
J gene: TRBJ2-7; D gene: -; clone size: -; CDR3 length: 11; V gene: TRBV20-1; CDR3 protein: CSAPSSYEQYF; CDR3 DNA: TGCAGTGCCCCGAGCTCCTACGAGCAGTACTTC
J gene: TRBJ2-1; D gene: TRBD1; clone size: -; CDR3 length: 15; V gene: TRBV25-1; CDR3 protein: CASTKGDRLFNEQFF; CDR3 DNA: TGTGCCAGCACCAAAGGGGACAGACTTTTCAATGAGCAGTTCTTC
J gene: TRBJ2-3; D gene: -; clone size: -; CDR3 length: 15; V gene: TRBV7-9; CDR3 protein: CASSSPVRSTDTQCF; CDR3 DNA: TGTGCCAGCAGCTCCCCCGTCCGAAGTACAGATACGCAGTGTTTT
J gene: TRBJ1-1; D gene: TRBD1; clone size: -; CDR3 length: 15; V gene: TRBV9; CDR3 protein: CASSVATGGNTEAFF; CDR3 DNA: TGTGCCAGCAGCGTAGCTACAGGGGGGAACACTGAAGCTTTCTTT
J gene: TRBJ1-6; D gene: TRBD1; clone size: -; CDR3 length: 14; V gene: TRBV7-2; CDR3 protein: CASSRDSYNSPLHF; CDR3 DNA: TGTGCCAGCAGCCGGGACAGCTATAATTCACCCCTCCACTTT
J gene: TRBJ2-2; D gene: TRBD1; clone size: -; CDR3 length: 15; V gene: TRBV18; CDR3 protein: CASSPRQGDTGELFF; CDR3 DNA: TGTGCCAGCTCACCAAGGCAGGGGGACACCGGGGAGCTGTTTTTT
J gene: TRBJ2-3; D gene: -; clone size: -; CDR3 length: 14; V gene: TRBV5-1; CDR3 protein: CASSLQQSTDTQYF; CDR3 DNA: TGCGCCAGCAGCTTGCAACAAAGCACAGATACGCAGTATTTT
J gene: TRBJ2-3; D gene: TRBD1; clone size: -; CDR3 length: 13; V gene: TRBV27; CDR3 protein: CASSRTGSDTQYF; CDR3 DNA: TGTGCCAGCAGCCGGACAGGGTCGGATACGCAGTATTTT